This T cell receptor (beta chain) was sequenced during a study of Ad26.COV2.S vaccination and SARS-CoV-2 variants. Study-level findings and limits: Vaccinees reportedly had broad spike-specific CD8+ and CD4+ T cell responses. Participants in the vaccine arm had higher spike-specific TCR breadth; placebo recipients had lower. Analyses that measured TCR breadth and depth may have underestimated total T cell responses.

Sequencing used immunoSEQ multiplex PCR; TCRdb keeps in-frame clones, though not all of them. The sample consists of roughly 700,000 clones, 89% of them appearing once. Trimming took off 0 bases at V and 6 bases at J, with 14 bases between the two ends. The length of the CDR3 is 15 residues. Germline CDR1 and CDR2: LGHDT and YNNKEL (reference sequence). Points on this clone: The antigen is not known.

Treatment here: about 20 received Ad26.COV2.S at low or high dose, single or two shots; about 5 received placebo; per-sample allocation not given. Day 63 after the first injection of vaccine or placebo was the sampling time. It was Wuhan-strain SARS-CoV-2 spike that the Ad26 vaccine vector expressed. This TCR derives from a person between 18 and 65 years old who received the Ad26.COV2.S COVID-19 vaccine or a placebo. The rearrangement joins TRBV3-1 (or the pseudogene TRBV3-2) to TRBJ1-2, with D tentatively TRBD1 (5 bases). The sequencing used peripheral blood, collected in a trial of Ad26.COV2.S vaccine versus placebo. The CDR3 nucleotides are TGTGCCAGCAGCCAAGACTCGGGGCAAAGAAATGGCTACACCTTC. Protein: CASSQDSGQRNGYTF.